Listed here are 2 T cell receptor beta chains from one sample, sequenced in a study of T-cell reconstitution after alpha-beta-depleted transplantation in children. Molecular barcoding with unique molecular identifiers was used for the TCRbeta library. TCRdb fed the PCR reads into MiXCR, producing one record per CDR3 protein. The sample contains hundreds of thousands of distinct CDR3 sequences, about 33% of which appear only once. This specimen consisted of PBMCs from the stem cell graft donor, obtained from the stem cell graft. These receptors all stem from a human donor who donated a stem cell graft to a child with aplastic anemia.

A few counts support this clonotype. The chain combines TRBV7-2 with TRBJ2-1; 10 nucleotides agree with TRBD2. The germline V gene has CDR1 SGHTA and CDR2 FQGNSA. The CDR3 is 17 amino acids. Losses at the gene ends were 3 bases for V and 8 bases for J; bases not matched to a gene: 13. CDR3 loop: CASSFLLNPSGSYEQFF. The CDR3 DNA reads as TGTGCCAGCAGCTTCCTTTTAAATCCTAGCGGGAGTTATGAGCAGTTCTTC.

This clonotype has only a few counts. The chain employs TRBV29-1 and TRBJ2-1, with 12 positions matching TRBD2. CDR1 is SQVTM and CDR2 is ANQGSEA in the germline V gene. Trimming removed 7 bases from V and 8 bases from J; junction bases left unmatched: 12. This CDR3 has 15 amino acids. The CDR3 loop reads CSGWTSGMGFDEQFF. CDR3 bases: TGCAGCGGGTGGACTAGCGGGATGGGGTTCGATGAGCAGTTCTTC.